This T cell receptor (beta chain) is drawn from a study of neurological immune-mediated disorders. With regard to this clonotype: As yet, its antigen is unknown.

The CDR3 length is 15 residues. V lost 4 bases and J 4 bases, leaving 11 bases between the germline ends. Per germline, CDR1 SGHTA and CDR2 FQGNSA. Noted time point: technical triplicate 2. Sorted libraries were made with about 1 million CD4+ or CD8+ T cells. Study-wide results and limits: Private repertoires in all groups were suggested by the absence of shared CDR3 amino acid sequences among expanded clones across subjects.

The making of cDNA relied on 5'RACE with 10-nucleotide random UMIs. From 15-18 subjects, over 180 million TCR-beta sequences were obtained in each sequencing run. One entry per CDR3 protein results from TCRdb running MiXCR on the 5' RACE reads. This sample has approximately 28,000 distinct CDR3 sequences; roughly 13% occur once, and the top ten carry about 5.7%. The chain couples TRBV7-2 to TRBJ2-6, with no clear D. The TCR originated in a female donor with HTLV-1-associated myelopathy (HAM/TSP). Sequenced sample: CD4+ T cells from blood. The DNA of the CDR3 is TGTGCCAGCAGCTCACAAGCGTCGGGGGCCAACGTCCTGACTTTC. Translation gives CASSSQASGANVLTF.